Listed here are 22 T cell receptor beta chains from one sample, sequenced in a study of blood T cells in healthy people across ages. A second PCR of about 6 to 11 cycles used a sample-barcoded 5' primer and a J-beta primer mix. TCRdb used MiXCR to reprocess the 5' RACE reads, holding one entry per CDR3 protein. The sample has 700,000 or so distinct CDR3 sequences, roughly two fifths seen once; the top ten hold around 30%. Sequencing was done on a sample of blood. The receptors originated from an elderly man in good health.

This clonotype appeared a few times. V and J are TRBV11-3 and TRBJ1-5, with a weak D call TRBD1 (6 bases). Looked up from germline, CDR1 is SGHNT and CDR2 is YENEEA. V lost 6 bases and J lost 4, with 13 bases in between. This CDR3 comprises 14 residues. CDR3 DNA: TGTGCCAGCAGTCGGGACACCCGTAATCAGCCCCAGCATTTT. The encoded protein is CASSRDTRNQPQHF.

Only a few counts were recorded for this clonotype. The chain recombines TRBV4-1 with TRBJ2-3, with D perhaps TRBD1 (6 bases). The length of the CDR3 is 15 residues. Trimming took 0 bases from V and 2 from J, leaving 9 bases between them. CDR1 and CDR2 from the germline V gene are MGHRA and YSYEKL. The CDR3: CASSQEGQNTDTQYF. The DNA for the CDR3 is TGCGCCAGCAGCCAAGAAGGACAGAACACAGATACGCAGTATTTT.

In DNA, the CDR3 is TGCAGTGCGGTAGCCGGAGCAGATACGCAGTATTTT. Its protein is CSAVAGADTQYF. The J gene is TRBJ2-3, the V gene TRBV20-1; D not resolved. The CDR3 contains 12 residues. From germline, CDR1 is DFQATT and CDR2 SNEGSKA (reference sequence). Trimming cost V 6 bases and J 4 bases, with 11 bases left between them.

This clonotype was counted a few times. This chain uses TRBV20-1 with TRBJ2-7; D perhaps matches TRBD2 (6 bases). Germline CDR1 reads DFQATT; CDR2 reads SNEGSKA (reference sequence). This CDR3 region has 15 residues. V shed 4 bases and J shed 4 bases, with 20 bases lying between them. This CDR3 reads CSAKGEAGTNYEQYF. The CDR3 bases are TGCAGTGCTAAAGGGGAGGCAGGGACGAATTACGAGCAGTACTTC.

The CDR3 nucleotides are TGTGCCAGCTCCCCGGAATATGAGCAGTTCTTC. Its protein product is CASSPEYEQFF. The gene calls are TRBV18 and TRBJ2-1, with D unresolved. The V end lost 6 bases, the J end lost 8 bases, and 8 bases lay between the germline ends. Germline assignment: CDR1 KGHSH and CDR2 LQKENI. The CDR3 totals 11 residues. The whole variable domain, remainder taken from reference TRBV18 and TRBJ2-1, is NAGVMQNPRHLVRRRGQEARLRCSPMKGHSHVYWYRQLPEEGLKFMVYLQKENIIDESGMPKERFSAEFPKEGPSILRIQQVVRGDSAAYFCASSPEYEQFFGPGTRLTVL.

This sequence joins TRBV12-3 or TRBV12-4 and TRBJ2-7; TRBD2 matches at 10 bases. With V trimmed by 6 bases and J by 3 bases, 8 bases remained unmatched. The CDR3 is 15 amino acids. This chain's CDR3 is CASSPPGLARYEQYF. The CDR3 nucleotides are TGTGCCAGCAGCCCCCCGGGACTAGCGCGCTACGAGCAGTACTTC.

J is TRBJ1-2 and V is TRBV12-3 or TRBV12-4; D gene ambiguous. The CDR3 length is 15 residues. Trimming removed 2 bases from V and 2 bases from J, with 12 bases in between. CDR3 in amino acids: CASSLHEATNYGYTF. The DNA of the CDR3 is TGTGCCAGCAGTTTACATGAGGCGACGAACTATGGCTACACCTTC.

The chain has TRBV14 and TRBJ1-1; D is perhaps TRBD1 (6 bases). V was shortened by 0 bases and J by 5 bases, with 13 bases between the two germline ends. From germline, CDR1 is SGHDN and CDR2 FVKESK. This CDR3 comprises 15 residues. Written as DNA, the CDR3 is TGTGCCAGCAGCCAAGACTGGGGGCGTATGACTGAAGCTTTCTTT. It specifies CASSQDWGRMTEAFF.

This chain links TRBV7-3 with TRBJ1-5, with 12 bases matching TRBD1. V trimming: 5 bases; J trimming: 7 bases; junction bases outside the gene matches: 6. This CDR3 has 15 residues. The germline CDR1 and CDR2 sequences are SGHTA and FQGTGA. CDR3 coding DNA: TGTGCCAGCAGCGAAGGGACAGGGGGCCGGCAGCCCCAGCATTTT. Its protein product is CASSEGTGGRQPQHF.

Ten or more counts support this clonotype. The chain is built from TRBV27 and TRBJ2-2; D perhaps matches TRBD2 (6 bases). V lost 7 bases and J 7 bases, leaving 19 bases between the germline ends. This CDR3 contains 15 residues. Germline V gene data show CDR1 as MNHEY and CDR2 as SMNVEV (reference sequence). CDR3 residues: CASKEGMFYIGELFF. The CDR3 DNA follows: TGTGCCAGCAAGGAGGGGATGTTCTACATCGGGGAGCTGTTTTTT.

This clonotype turned up a few times. The chain couples TRBV3-1 to TRBJ2-5, with D possibly being TRBD2 (6 bases). This CDR3 contains 15 residues. Germline V CDR1 and CDR2: LGHDT, YNNKEL (reference sequence). V lost 2 bases to trimming and J lost 0 bases, with 10 bases between them. CDR3 loop: CASSQRASDQETQYF. CDR3 sequence (DNA): TGTGCCAGCAGCCAAAGGGCTAGCGACCAAGAGACCCAGTACTTC.

V and J are TRBV7-2 and TRBJ2-7, with D unclear. The J call is in doubt because the DNA end fits TRBJ2-5 better. The CDR3 contains 15 residues. Germline V gene sequence: CDR1 SGHTA, CDR2 FQGNSA. The CDR3 DNA reads as TGTGCCAGCAGCCAACCGGGCGTCCCCGGGGAGACCCAGTACTTC. Protein: CASSQPGVPGETQYF.

Details on this clonotype: It may be a read error: a sequence one base away is much more abundant. The chain combines TRBV7-2 with TRBJ2-1, with 10 bases aligning to TRBD1. The assigned J gene may be wrong: the sequence end matches TRBJ2-7 better. Germline CDR1 is SGHTA and CDR2 is FQGNSA. The CDR3 is 14 residues long. Written as DNA, the CDR3 is TGTGCCGGCAGCCGCGACAGGGGGCGCGAGGAGCAGTACTTC. Amino acid sequence: CAGSRDRGREEQYF.

This chain links TRBV29-1 with TRBJ2-5; 9 nucleotides align to TRBD2. Gene TRBJ2-7 matches the end of the DNA better, so the J call may be wrong. The length of the CDR3 is 13 residues. Germline V gene sequence: CDR1 SQVTM, CDR2 ANQGSEA. The CDR3 nucleotides read TGCAGCGGTGCGCAGCGGGAGGAGTACGAGCAGTACTTC. It encodes CSGAQREEYEQYF.

Comments on this clonotype: This may be a read error, as it is one base from a much larger clone. V usage is TRBV6-6 and J usage is TRBJ1-1, with TRBD1 as a possible D gene (6 bases). Trimming shortened V by 4 bases and J by 4 bases, and 13 bases separated the two germline ends. This CDR3 comprises 14 residues. Germline-derived CDR1 and CDR2 are MNHNY and SVGAGI (reference sequence). The CDR3 DNA reads as TGTGCCAGCAGTTTAGCCGGGACACCCACTGAAGCTTTCTTT. Protein product: CASSLAGTPTEAFF.

J is TRBJ1-2 and V is TRBV5-1; D might be TRBD1 (5 bases). Germline V gene sequence: CDR1 SGHRS, CDR2 YFSETQ. The CDR3 runs 15 residues. V was pared by 4 bases and J by 0 bases, with 13 bases between. DNA for the CDR3: TGCGCCAGCAGCACCTTTGGGGGAACTAACTATGGCTACACCTTC. This gives the protein CASSTFGGTNYGYTF.

As to this clonotype: One end of the junction varies from germline; a read error may be responsible. The rearrangement links TRBV4-3 to TRBJ2-1, with D possibly being TRBD1 (6 bases). The CDR3 spans 16 residues. CDR1 is LGHNA and CDR2 is YSLEER in the germline V gene. This chain's CDR3 is CASSQAAQGSSNGQFF. DNA for the CDR3: TGCGCCAGCAGCCAAGCGGCACAGGGAAGCTCCAATGGGCAGTTCTTC.

The genes are TRBV20-1 and TRBJ2-7, with 9 bases lining up with TRBD1. V trimming: 6 bases; J trimming: 2 bases; junction bases outside the gene matches: 11. Germline CDR1 reads DFQATT; CDR2 reads SNEGSKA (reference sequence). This CDR3 region has 15 residues. The DNA of the CDR3 is TGCAGTGCCACGAGAATGGGACAGGGAGCCTACGAGCAGTACTTC. It specifies CSATRMGQGAYEQYF.

This clonotype was observed a few times. The chain couples TRBV15 to TRBJ2-2, with no clear D. The CDR3 spans 13 residues. Germline V gene lookup returns CDR1 LNHNV and CDR2 YYDKDF (reference sequence). The germline V and J ends were trimmed by 1 base and 10 bases, with 10 bases remaining between them. CDR3: CATSRALKEELFF. In DNA, the CDR3 is TGTGCCACCAGCAGAGCCCTGAAAGAGGAGCTGTTTTTT.

This sequence joins TRBV7-2 and TRBJ2-1, with 16 positions matching TRBD2. Germline V gives CDR1 SGHTA, CDR2 FQGNSA. Trimming at V came to 4 bases and at J to 7 bases, leaving 13 bases not matched to a gene. This CDR3 is built from 19 residues. The CDR3 nucleotides are TGTGCCAGCAGCTCCTCCGGGACTAGCGGGGGGGCCATTAGAAATGAGCAGTTCTTC. Translated, it gives CASSSSGTSGGAIRNEQFF.

The rearrangement uses TRBV3-1 and TRBJ1-2; D is unclear. There are 14 residues in the CDR3. Germline V gene data show CDR1 as LGHDT and CDR2 as YNNKEL (reference sequence). V lost 4 bases and J 4 bases, leaving 13 bases between the germline ends. The CDR3 DNA follows: TGTGCCAGCAGCCCCTCGATGGGGATCTATGGCTACACCTTC. Translated, it gives CASSPSMGIYGYTF.

The chain has TRBV21-1 and TRBJ2-4; the DNA was not compared with TRBD1, the D call given in the table. TRBV21-1 is labeled a pseudogene. The CDR3 runs 16 residues. Here the CDR3 DNA reads TGTGCCAGCAGCAAAGGGGGCGCAGATCTCAAAAACATTCAGTACTTC. Encoded protein: CASSKGGADLKNIQYF.